This passage covers 16 T cell receptor beta chains from one sample sequenced in a study of T cells in Graves' hyperthyroidism and ophthalmopathy. Amplification targeted TCR beta CDR3 regions from RNA transcripts. HTBI primers were the set used in a first-round RT-PCR of the TCR CDR3. From the multiplex PCR reads, TCRdb called clonotypes with MiXCR, one entry per CDR3 protein. The data contain about 350,000 distinct CDR3 sequences, roughly 15% of them singletons. Sequencing was performed on blood. These receptors came from a woman aged 40 to 55 with Graves' ophthalmopathy.

This clonotype has a count of ten or more. The rearrangement uses TRBV7-9 and TRBJ2-5; perhaps TRBD1 as D (6 bases). Germline CDR1 and CDR2: SEHNR and FQNEAQ (reference sequence). V lost 5 bases and J lost 1, with 14 bases in between. The CDR3 length is 15 residues. The DNA of the CDR3 is TGTGCCAGCAGCCGCTCAACAGGGTTCCAAGAGACCCAGTACTTC. Its translation: CASSRSTGFQETQYF.

J is TRBJ1-4 and V is TRBV3-1; D is perhaps TRBD1 (5 bases). V was shortened by 4 bases and J by 4 bases, with 16 bases between the two germline ends. CDR3 length equals 16 residues. The germline V gene has CDR1 LGHDT and CDR2 YNNKEL (reference sequence). The DNA for the CDR3 is TGTGCCAGCAGCCGACAGTCCGGGGGTTTTAATGAAAAACTGTTTTTT. Translating it yields CASSRQSGGFNEKLFF.

Turning to this clonotype: Sequence at one end of the junction differs from germline and may be a read error. V is TRBV29-1 and J is TRBJ1-1, with 7 bases that match TRBD1. The length of the CDR3 is 17 residues. Germline CDR1 SQVTM, CDR2 ANQGSEA. CDR3 sequence reads: CSVEKRSEQGWYTEALF. CDR3 DNA sequence: TGCAGCGTTGAAAAGCGGAGTGAACAGGGGTGGTACACTGAAGCTCTCTTT.

This clonotype occurred many times. The CDR3, as DNA: TGTGCCAGCAGTGCCGGGACAGATGAGCAGTTCTTC. Its protein is CASSAGTDEQFF. V usage is TRBV6-1 and J usage is TRBJ2-1; TRBD1 matches at 7 bases. The CDR3 loop spans 12 amino acids. Germline values: CDR1 MNHNS, CDR2 SASEGT. The trim removed 4 bases at V and 8 bases at J, leaving 2 bases unmatched.

The chain carries TRBV6-4 and TRBJ1-3; tentatively, D is TRBD1 (6 bases). The length of the CDR3 is 14 residues. CDR1 and CDR2 from the germline V gene are MRHNA and SNTAGT. Trimming removed 6 bases from V and 1 base from J, with 10 bases in between. The CDR3 DNA sequence: TGTGCCAGCAGGGACAGTCTTTCTGGAAACACCATATATTTT. It yields the protein CASRDSLSGNTIYF.

This clonotype was picked up many times. The chain uses TRBV12-3 or TRBV12-4 and TRBJ1-1; perhaps TRBD1 as D (5 bases). CDR3 length equals 14 residues. The V and J ends lost 6 bases and 4 bases respectively, with 15 bases between them. The CDR3 DNA reads TGTGCCAGCAGCTGGGGGGGGGGTATCACTGAAGCTTTCTTT. This encodes CASSWGGGITEAFF.

The chain has TRBV18 and TRBJ1-3, with D perhaps matching TRBD1 (6 bases). The ends were cut back, 0 bases at V and 4 bases at J, with 10 bases in the middle. The CDR3 contains 15 residues. Germline loops: CDR1 KGHSH, CDR2 LQKENI. DNA for the CDR3: TGTGCCAGCTCACCACCGGGGGCTACAGGAAACACCATATATTTT. Its translation: CASSPPGATGNTIYF.

This chain connects TRBV27 to TRBJ2-5, with a possible D match to TRBD2 (6 bases). CDR3 length equals 14 residues. CDR1 MNHEY and CDR2 SMNVEV come from the germline V gene (reference sequence). Trimming removed 8 bases from V and 1 base from J, with 14 bases in between. The CDR3 DNA is TGTGCCAGCTGGGGCTTGGGGGGCCAAGAGACCCAGTACTTC. It encodes CASWGLGGQETQYF.

This clonotype was observed at least ten times. The rearrangement uses TRBV7-2 and TRBJ2-7; 12 positions match TRBD2. Trimming cost V 1 base and J 5 bases; bases outside gene matches: 0. Germline CDR1 reads SGHTA; CDR2 reads FQGNSA. There are 14 residues in the CDR3. Here the CDR3 reads CASSLGTSGNEQYF. The CDR3 DNA is TGTGCCAGCAGCTTAGGGACTAGCGGGAACGAGCAGTACTTC.

This clonotype has more than one count but fewer than ten. The rearrangement joins TRBV30 to TRBJ1-5; D might be TRBD1 (5 bases). Germline V gives CDR1 GTSNPN, CDR2 SVGIG (reference sequence). The V and J ends lost 1 base and 9 bases respectively, with 16 bases between them. The CDR3 extends over 14 amino acids. CDR3 nucleotides: TGTGCCTGGAGTGCGGGGACTAATCAGGGGCCCCAGCATTTT. Translating it yields CAWSAGTNQGPQHF. The full variable domain, with the rest looked up from reference TRBV30 and TRBJ1-5, is SQTIHQWPATLVQPVGSPLSLECTVEGTSNPNLYWYRQAAGRGLQLLFYSVGIGQISSEVPQNLSASRPQDRQFILSSKKLLLSDSGFYLCAWSAGTNQGPQHFGDGTRLSIL.

The rearrangement uses TRBV10-3 and TRBJ1-5; 8 nucleotides agree with TRBD1. The CDR3 loop spans 17 amino acids. CDR1 is ENHRY and CDR2 is SYGVKD in the germline V gene. With V trimmed by 0 bases and J by 0 bases, 4 bases remained unmatched. The CDR3 DNA is TGTGCCATCAGTGAGTCCAGGACAGGGCCTAGCAATCAGCCCCAGCATTTT. Translated, it gives CAISESRTGPSNQPQHF.

This clonotype occurred many times. The gene calls are TRBV7-2 and TRBJ2-1; 9 nucleotides line up with TRBD1. CDR1 SGHTA and CDR2 FQGNSA come from the germline V gene. This CDR3 contains 14 residues. Trimming at V came to 5 bases and at J to 8 bases, leaving 7 bases not matched to a gene. Here the CDR3 DNA reads TGTGCCAGCAGCCCCTGGACAGGGGCGTATGAGCAGTTCTTC. This codes for CASSPWTGAYEQFF.

A note on this clonotype: A single base separates this from a much larger clone, so it may be a read error. V gene TRBV5-6 combines with J gene TRBJ2-1; the match to TRBD2 covers 7 bases. This CDR3 is built from 19 residues. Germline loops: CDR1 SGHDT, CDR2 YYEEEE. The CDR3 region has the DNA TGTGCCTGCAGCTTGGTGGCTAGCGGTTCTTATCGCTCCTACAATGAGCAGTTCTTC. It is translated as CACSLVASGSYRSYNEQFF.

This clonotype has at least ten counts. The CDR3 DNA follows: TGCAGTGCTAGAGACCCTACTAGCGGGGCCTCCTACGAGCAGTACTTC. Its protein product is CSARDPTSGASYEQYF. The chain is built from TRBV20-1 and TRBJ2-7; TRBD2 matches 10 bases. Germline V lookup: CDR1 DFQATT, CDR2 SNEGSKA (reference sequence). V trimming: 0 bases; J trimming: 0 bases; junction bases outside the gene matches: 5. The length of the CDR3 is 16 residues.

The chain joins TRBV12-5 to TRBJ1-5, with a possible D match to TRBD1 (5 bases). The germline gives CDR1 LGHNT, CDR2 FRNRAP. Trimming cost V 1 base and J 0 bases, with 13 bases left between them. The CDR3 is made up of 17 amino acids. CDR3 sequence: CASGLAPGGVSNQPQHF. In nucleotides, the CDR3 is TGTGCTAGTGGTTTGGCCCCTGGGGGTGTTAGCAATCAGCCCCAGCATTTT.

This clonotype was picked up a small number of times. This rearrangement joins TRBV11-2 to TRBJ2-1; 10 nucleotides align to TRBD2. The CDR3 spans 17 residues. The germline gives CDR1 SGHAT, CDR2 FQNNGV. J lost 2 bases, V lost 4 bases, and 8 bases had no gene match. DNA of the CDR3: TGTGCCAGCAGCTGGAGGACTAGCGGCCTAACCTACAATGAGCAGTTCTTC. Its protein is CASSWRTSGLTYNEQFF.